This TCR beta chain was identified in a study of control samples from healthy donors and cancer patients. In germline, CDR1 is MNHEY, CDR2 SVGAGI. This CDR3 is built from 15 residues. V was cut by 6 bases and J by 4 bases, with 18 bases left in between. The table came from immunoSEQ multiplex PCR; TCRdb's copy has only in-frame clones and leaves some out. The table lists about 110,000 clones, 90% of them singletons. Sequencing input: blood. The rearrangement links TRBV6-5 to TRBJ1-2, with D perhaps TRBD1 (5 bases). The sequence was collected from a human donor in good health. The donor label of this sample is uncertain. CDR3 coding DNA: TGTGCCAGCAGCCCCCCCCACGGGGGGATCTATGGCTACACCTTC. Protein sequence: CASSPPHGGIYGYTF.